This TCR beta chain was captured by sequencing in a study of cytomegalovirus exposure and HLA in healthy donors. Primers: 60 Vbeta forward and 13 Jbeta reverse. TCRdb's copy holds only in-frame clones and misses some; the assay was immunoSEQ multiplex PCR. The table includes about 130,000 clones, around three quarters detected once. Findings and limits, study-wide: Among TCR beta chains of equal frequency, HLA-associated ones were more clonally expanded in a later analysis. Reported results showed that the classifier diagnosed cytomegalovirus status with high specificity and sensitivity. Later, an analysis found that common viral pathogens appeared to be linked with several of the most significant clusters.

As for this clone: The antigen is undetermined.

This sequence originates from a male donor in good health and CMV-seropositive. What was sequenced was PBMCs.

The CDR3 reads CASSYSRTGGSYGYTF. Written as DNA, the CDR3 is TGTGCCAGCAGTTACTCCCGGACAGGGGGCAGCTATGGCTACACCTTC. The V gene is TRBV6-5, the J gene TRBJ1-2, with TRBD1 identical over 11 bases. CDR1 is MNHEY and CDR2 is SVGAGI in the germline V gene. V shed 0 bases, J shed 4 bases, and the junction held 4 bases outside the gene matches. The CDR3 is 16 residues long.